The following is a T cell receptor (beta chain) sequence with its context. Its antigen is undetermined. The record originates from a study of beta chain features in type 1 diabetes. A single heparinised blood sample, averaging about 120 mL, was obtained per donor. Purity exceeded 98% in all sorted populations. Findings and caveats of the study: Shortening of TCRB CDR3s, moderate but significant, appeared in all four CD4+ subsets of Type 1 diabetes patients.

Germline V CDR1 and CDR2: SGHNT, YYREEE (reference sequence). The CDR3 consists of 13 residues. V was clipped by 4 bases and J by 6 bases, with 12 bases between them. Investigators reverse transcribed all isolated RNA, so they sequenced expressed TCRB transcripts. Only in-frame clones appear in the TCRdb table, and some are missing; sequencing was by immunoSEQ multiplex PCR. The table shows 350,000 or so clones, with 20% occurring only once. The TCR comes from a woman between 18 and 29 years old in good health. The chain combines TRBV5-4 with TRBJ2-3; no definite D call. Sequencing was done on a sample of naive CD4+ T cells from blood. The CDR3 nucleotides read TGTGCCAGCAGCCCCCCTAGTTATGATACGCAGTATTTT. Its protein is CASSPPSYDTQYF.